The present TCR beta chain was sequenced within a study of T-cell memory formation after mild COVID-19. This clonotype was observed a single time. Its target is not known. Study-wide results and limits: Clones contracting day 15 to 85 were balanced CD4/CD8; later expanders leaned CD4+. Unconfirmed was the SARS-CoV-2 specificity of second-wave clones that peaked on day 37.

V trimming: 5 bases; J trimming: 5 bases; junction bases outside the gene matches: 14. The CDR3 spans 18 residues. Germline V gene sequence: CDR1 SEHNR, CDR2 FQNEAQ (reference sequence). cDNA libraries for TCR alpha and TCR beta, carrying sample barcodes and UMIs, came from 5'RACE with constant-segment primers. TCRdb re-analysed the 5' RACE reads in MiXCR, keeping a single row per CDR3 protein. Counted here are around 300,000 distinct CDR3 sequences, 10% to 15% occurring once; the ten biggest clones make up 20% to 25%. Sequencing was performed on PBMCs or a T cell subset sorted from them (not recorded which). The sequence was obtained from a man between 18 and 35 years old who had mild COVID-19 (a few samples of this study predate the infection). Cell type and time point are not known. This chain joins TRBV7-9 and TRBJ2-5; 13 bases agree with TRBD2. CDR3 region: CASSPRTSGGLLSETQYF. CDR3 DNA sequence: TGTGCCAGCAGCCCGAGGACTAGCGGGGGCCTCCTTTCGGAGACCCAGTACTTC.